Each of the 27 T cell receptor beta chains below was sequenced from the same sample in a study of cytomegalovirus exposure and HLA in healthy donors. PCR amplification relied on 60 Vbeta primers (plus 13 Jbeta primers). Clones were read by immunoSEQ multiplex PCR, and TCRdb kept only the in-frame ones, dropping some. In the table there are about 140,000 clones, approximately 73% of which are singletons. The sequencing sample was made of PBMCs. All receptors come from a woman aged 40-49 years in good health and CMV-seronegative.

This clone was detected a few times. The gene calls are TRBV6-5 and TRBJ2-1, with D hard to call. The CDR3 has 14 amino acids. Trimming removed 0 bases at V and 5 bases at J, with 8 bases between. CDR1 MNHEY and CDR2 SVGAGI come from the germline V gene. Here the CDR3 reads CASSYSSSNNEQFF. The CDR3 DNA is TGTGCCAGCAGTTACTCGAGCTCTAACAATGAGCAGTTCTTC.

This clone occurred a few times. V is TRBV10-2 and J is TRBJ1-2; unclear D gene. CDR3 length equals 11 residues. Germline V gene lookup returns CDR1 WSHSY and CDR2 SAAADI. V was shortened by 8 bases and J by 2 bases, with 6 bases between the two germline ends. CDR3 DNA sequence: TGCGCCAGCGGGGAGAACTATGGCTACACCTTC. Protein product: CASGENYGYTF.

J is TRBJ1-2 and V is TRBV19, with D perhaps matching TRBD1 (5 bases). The CDR3 sequence is 14 residues long. The V gene lost 8 bases and the J gene lost 3 bases, with 16 bases spanning the gap. Germline values: CDR1 LNHDA, CDR2 SQIVND (reference sequence). This CDR3 reads CASLRKGLDYGYTF. For the CDR3, the DNA is TGTGCCAGTCTGCGCAAGGGGTTGGACTATGGCTACACCTTC.

CDR3 in DNA: TGTGCCAGCAGTGACAACGGGGACACAGATACGCAGTATTTT. Translated: CASSDNGDTDTQYF. The V gene is TRBV2, the J gene TRBJ2-3; D possibly corresponds to TRBD2 (5 bases). CDR1 is SNHLY, CDR2 FYNNEI, per germline. The CDR3 covers 14 residues. Deletions cut 3 bases from V and 2 bases from J, with 9 bases between.

The J gene is TRBJ2-5, the V gene TRBV6-5; 13 nucleotides agree with TRBD2. The germline CDR1 and CDR2 sequences are MNHEY and SVGAGI. There are 16 residues in the CDR3. The V and J ends lost 2 bases and 5 bases, in that order; junction bases with no gene match: 5. In DNA form, the CDR3 reads TGTGCCAGCAGTTACCCCACTAGCGGGGGGGTGGAGACCCAGTACTTC. It yields the protein CASSYPTSGGVETQYF.

The chain uses TRBV4-2 and TRBJ1-1; D perhaps matches TRBD1 (5 bases). From germline, CDR1 is LGHNA and CDR2 YNFKEQ. Between the trimmed V and J ends, which lost 4 bases and 3 bases, there was a span of 12 bases. This CDR3 contains 14 residues. This chain's CDR3 is CASSPGRRDTEAFF. Written as DNA, the CDR3 is TGTGCCAGCAGCCCAGGGAGGCGAGACACTGAAGCTTTCTTT.

The chain recombines TRBV7-8 with TRBJ1-1; tentative D call: TRBD1 (5 bases). CDR3 length equals 13 residues. Germline values: CDR1 SGHVS, CDR2 FQNEAQ. Trimming removed 1 base at V and 7 bases at J, with 10 bases between. The CDR3 nucleotides read TGTGCCAGCAGCTTAGGGGCAGGGTTTGAAGCTTTCTTT. This encodes CASSLGAGFEAFF. Complete variable domain (other parts from reference TRBV7-8 and TRBJ1-1): GAGVSQSPRYKVAKRGQDVALRCDPISGHVSLFWYQQALGQGPEFLTYFQNEAQLDKSGLPSDRFFAERPEGSVSTLKIQRTQQEDSAVYLCASSLGAGFEAFFGQGTRLTVV.

This clone was counted between two and nine times. For the CDR3, the DNA is TGTGCCAGTGCCCCAGGGATTTCTGGAAACACCATATATTTT. Translation: CASAPGISGNTIYF. The chain uses TRBV19 and TRBJ1-3; TRBD1 might be the D (5 bases). Germline lookup yields CDR1 LNHDA and CDR2 SQIVND (reference sequence). Trimming removed 8 bases from V and 1 base from J, with 12 bases in between. CDR3 length: 14 residues. Based on the CDR3 plus reference TRBV19 and TRBJ1-3, the full variable domain is DGGITQSPKYLFRKEGQNVTLSCEQNLNHDAMYWYRQDPGQGLRLIYYSQIVNDFQKGDIAEGYSVSREKKESFPLTVTSAQKNPTAFYLCASAPGISGNTIYFGEGSWLTVV.

The chain has TRBV6-6 and TRBJ2-1; 9 bases are shared with TRBD1. This CDR3 spans 16 amino acids. The junction had 5 bases not matched to a gene; V was cut back by 0 bases and J by 5 bases. Per the germline V gene, CDR1 is MNHNY and CDR2 is SVGAGI (reference sequence). The CDR3 sequence is CASSYSGQGLNNEQFF. CDR3 nucleotides: TGTGCCAGCAGTTACTCGGGACAGGGACTAAACAATGAGCAGTTCTTC.

This clone has a single count. The V call is TRBV23-1, the J call TRBJ2-3; TRBD2 matches at 12 bases. TRBV23-1 is labeled an ORF, and its function is uncertain. V lost 2 bases and J lost 0; bases outside the gene matches: 15. This CDR3 contains 21 residues. CDR3 protein: CASSQPRIQASGGASTDTQYF. Written as DNA, the CDR3 is TGCGCCAGCAGTCAACCCCGAATTCAGGCTAGCGGGGGGGCAAGCACAGATACGCAGTATTTT.

The chain employs TRBV11-2 and TRBJ2-5; 9 nucleotides align to TRBD2. Germline-derived CDR1 and CDR2 are SGHAT and FQNNGV. Germline trimming cut 2 bases from V and 2 bases from J; bases unmatched to any gene: 9. The CDR3 consists of 17 residues. The CDR3 DNA reads TGTGCCAGCAGCTTAAACTTAGGCGGGGGGGGTCAAGAGACCCAGTACTTC. Protein product: CASSLNLGGGGQETQYF.

The genes are TRBV19 and TRBJ1-5; D gene uncertain. This CDR3 has 12 amino acids. Germline CDR1 and CDR2: LNHDA and SQIVND (reference sequence). The ends were cut back, 5 bases at V and 5 bases at J, with 7 bases in the middle. The CDR3 region has the DNA TGTGCCAGTAGTTCAACTTATCAGCCCCAGCATTTT. As protein: CASSSTYQPQHF.

The rearrangement links TRBV28 to TRBJ1-4; D uncertain. Germline lookup yields CDR1 MDHEN and CDR2 SYDVKM. Trimming cost V 1 base and J 15 bases, with 15 bases left between them. The CDR3 loop spans 13 amino acids. The CDR3, as DNA: TGTGCCAGCAGTTTATCGGACGCTATGAGGGTGTTTTTT. It encodes CASSLSDAMRVFF.

This clone was picked up a small number of times. The V and J genes are TRBV6-1 and TRBJ1-2; D ambiguous. The germline V gene has CDR1 MNHNS and CDR2 SASEGT. V lost 2 bases and J 4 bases, leaving 8 bases between the germline ends. The CDR3 is made up of 13 amino acids. CDR3 region: CASSELGSYGYTF. The DNA of the CDR3 is TGTGCCAGCAGTGAACTTGGTAGCTATGGCTACACCTTC.

The chain recombines TRBV18 with TRBJ2-5, with 14 bases lining up with TRBD2. The CDR3 runs to 15 residues. Per germline, CDR1 KGHSH and CDR2 LQKENI. The junction had 5 bases not matched to a gene; V was cut back by 6 bases and J by 5 bases. The CDR3 DNA reads as TGTGCCAGCTCGCCGGGACTAGCGGGGGTTGAGACCCAGTACTTC. Protein product: CASSPGLAGVETQYF.

This clone was found once. The V and J genes are TRBV6-1 and TRBJ1-2, with D hard to call. CDR3 size: 13 residues. Per germline, CDR1 MNHNS and CDR2 SASEGT. V was clipped by 2 bases and J by 8 bases, with 12 bases between them. This CDR3 is CASSEQNYSGYTF. Here the CDR3 DNA reads TGTGCCAGCAGTGAACAGAACTATAGCGGCTACACCTTC.

The chain combines TRBV13 with TRBJ2-1; 11 bases fit TRBD2. CDR1 is PRHDT, CDR2 FYEKMQ, per germline (reference sequence). V shed 7 bases and J 7 bases; nucleotides not matched to a gene: 9. The CDR3 is made up of 15 amino acids. CDR3 protein: CASTVSGGAWNEQFF. Written as DNA, the CDR3 is TGTGCCAGCACCGTTAGCGGGGGGGCCTGGAATGAGCAGTTCTTC. The variable domain in full, with the rest retrieved from reference TRBV13 and TRBJ2-1, is AAGVIQSPRHLIKEKRETATLKCYPIPRHDTVYWYQQGPGQDPQFLISFYEKMQSDKGSIPDRFSAQQFSDYHSELNMSSLELGDSALYFCASTVSGGAWNEQFFGPGTRLTVL.

V gene TRBV10-2 combines with J gene TRBJ1-1; a weak D match, TRBD1 (6 bases). V lost 0 bases, J lost 5 bases, and 10 bases lay in between. There are 14 residues in the CDR3. Germline loops: CDR1 WSHSY, CDR2 SAAADI. CDR3 residues: CASSESQGTTEAFF. In DNA form, the CDR3 reads TGCGCCAGCAGTGAGTCTCAGGGGACGACTGAAGCTTTCTTT.

The chain recombines TRBV5-1 with TRBJ1-6, with 8 bases lining up with TRBD1. The CDR3 totals 15 residues. Trimming at V came to 4 bases and at J to 9 bases, leaving 9 bases not matched to a gene. Germline CDR1 SGHRS, CDR2 YFSETQ. CDR3 residues: CASSLTGDFSSPLHF. CDR3 nucleotides: TGCGCCAGCAGCCTGACAGGGGATTTTAGTTCACCCCTCCACTTT.

This rearrangement joins TRBV7-9 to TRBJ1-1; a possible D gene is TRBD1 (5 bases). The germline gives CDR1 SEHNR, CDR2 FQNEAQ (reference sequence). The V gene lost 5 bases and the J gene lost 5 bases, with 12 bases spanning the gap. CDR3 length: 13 residues. The CDR3 region has the DNA TGTGCCAGCAGCCCCCAGGGTAGAACTGAAGCTTTCTTT. Protein: CASSPQGRTEAFF.

This chain uses TRBV28 with TRBJ1-6; maybe TRBD1 (5 bases). CDR3 length equals 13 residues. V was trimmed by 3 bases and J by 6 bases, leaving 6 bases between them. The germline CDR1 and CDR2 sequences are MDHEN and SYDVKM. CDR3 nucleotide sequence: TGTGCCAGCAGTTTGGACATTAATTCACCCCTCCACTTT. Amino acids: CASSLDINSPLHF.

The V and J genes are TRBV18 and TRBJ1-4, with TRBD1 as a possible D gene (5 bases). Germline lookup yields CDR1 KGHSH and CDR2 LQKENI. The CDR3 runs 14 residues. V was trimmed by 1 base and J by 2 bases, leaving 5 bases between them. CDR3 region: CASSPRQTNEKLFF. The CDR3 bases are TGTGCCAGCTCACCACGACAGACTAATGAAAAACTGTTTTTT.

The chain recombines TRBV10-2 with TRBJ2-1; 8 nucleotides align to TRBD1. This CDR3 region has 11 residues. The germline V gene encodes CDR1 WSHSY and CDR2 SAAADI. The V gene end was trimmed by 6 bases and the J gene end by 14 bases; junction bases not matched to a gene: 6. The chain's CDR3 is CASSADRVEFF. DNA of the CDR3: TGCGCCAGCAGCGCGGACAGGGTTGAGTTCTTC.

This chain joins TRBV4-1 and TRBJ1-4; no reliable D call. V lost 0 bases and J 15 bases, leaving 11 bases between the germline ends. Germline V gene data show CDR1 as MGHRA and CDR2 as YSYEKL. The CDR3 covers 12 residues. The CDR3 loop is CASSQDGFSLFF. CDR3 in DNA: TGCGCCAGCAGCCAAGACGGGTTTTCATTGTTTTTT.

This clone was found a few times. V usage is TRBV6-1 and J usage is TRBJ1-1, with 9 bases aligning to TRBD1. The CDR3 contains 18 residues. Germline CDR1 MNHNS, CDR2 SASEGT. J lost 1 base, V lost 1 base, and 10 bases had no gene match. CDR3 DNA sequence: TGTGCCAGCAGTGAAGAACACGGGACAGGGTTCAGGAACACTGAAGCTTTCTTT. Its protein product is CASSEEHGTGFRNTEAFF.

The chain is built from TRBV6-6 and TRBJ1-6; D might be TRBD1 (5 bases). CDR3 length: 15 residues. The germline CDR1 and CDR2 sequences are MNHNY and SVGAGI (reference sequence). V gave up 0 bases and J gave up 6 bases, with 9 bases separating them. The CDR3 sequence: CASSYSPGLNSPLHF. The DNA for the CDR3 is TGTGCCAGCAGTTACTCGCCAGGGCTTAATTCACCCCTCCACTTT.

The chain uses TRBV7-3 and TRBJ2-1, with TRBD1 as a possible D gene (6 bases). The CDR3 loop spans 13 amino acids. V shed 5 bases and J shed 9 bases, with 14 bases lying between them. CDR1 and CDR2 from the germline V gene are SGHTA and FQGTGA. The chain's CDR3 is CASSKTQGVEQFF. CDR3 nucleotides: TGTGCCAGCAGCAAAACACAGGGAGTTGAGCAGTTCTTC.